This TCR beta chain was obtained from a study of T-cell memory formation after mild COVID-19. Overall study findings and caveats: CD8+ contracting clones occupied EMRA, while CD4+ ones occupied mainly CM and EM.

Only a few counts were recorded for this clonotype. As yet, its antigen is unknown. cDNA libraries for TCR alpha and TCR beta, carrying sample barcodes and UMIs, came from 5'RACE with constant-segment primers. TCRdb reprocessed the 5' RACE reads via MiXCR and lists one record per CDR3 protein. The sample yields 35,000 to 55,000 distinct CDR3 sequences, roughly 9% seen once. The germline V gene has CDR1 LGHDT and CDR2 YNNKEL (reference sequence). This CDR3 region has 14 residues. Trimming removed 0 bases at V and 7 bases at J, with 12 bases between. The sequence derives from an adult woman who had mild COVID-19 (a few samples of this study predate the infection). Cell type and time point are not known. Sequences were obtained from PBMCs or a T cell subset sorted from them (not recorded which). The chain joins TRBV3-1 to TRBJ1-2, with a possible D match to TRBD1 (6 bases). The CDR3 sequence: CASSQDGTGFGYTF. For the CDR3, the DNA is TGTGCCAGCAGCCAAGATGGTACAGGGTTTGGCTACACCTTC.